The 29 T cell receptor beta chains below all came from one sample that was sequenced in a study of shared clonotypes between healthy human individuals (dated by TCRdb to 2020 to 2022). The library was prepared using the immunoSEQ multiplex PCR assay. TCRdb stores this immuneACCESS table with in-frame sequences only. Part of the clones is absent; in the studies checked, under half of the shortfall reflects unresolved V genes, and no reason is known for the rest. The sample records some 700,000 clones, roughly 87% of which are singletons. 34% of the sample is held by the ten biggest clonotypes. The sample was memory CD8+ T cells from PBMCs. Explained via the paper, the cell subset or site label denotes: CD45RO+ cells pooled with CCR7-negative TemRA cells. These receptors all come from a man younger than 35 in good health. Some clones in this sample may be carry-over from other donors' samples.

The gene calls are TRBV19 and TRBJ2-6, with D perhaps assigned TRBD1 or TRBD2 (5 bases each). The V end lost 6 bases, the J end lost 3 bases, and 12 bases lay between the germline ends. Germline V gene data show CDR1 as LNHDA and CDR2 as SQIVND (reference sequence). CDR3 size: 15 residues. The CDR3 nucleotides are TGTGCCAGTAGGCTAGCAGGGATTGGGGCCAACGTCCTGACTTTC. It yields the protein CASRLAGIGANVLTF.

Here the CDR3 reads CATSRDKGQPNTGELFF. For the CDR3, the DNA is TGTGCCACCAGCAGAGATAAGGGACAGCCGAACACCGGGGAGCTGTTTTTT. This sequence joins TRBV15 and TRBJ2-2, with 7 bases aligning to TRBD1. Germline CDR1 and CDR2: LNHNV and YYDKDF (reference sequence). The CDR3 spans 17 residues. The junction had 4 bases not matched to a gene; V was cut back by 0 bases and J by 0 bases. Filled out from reference TRBV15 and TRBJ2-2, the complete variable domain reads DAMVIQNPRYQVTQFGKPVTLSCSQTLNHNVMYWYQQKSSQAPKLLFHYYDKDFNNEADTPDNFQSRRPNTSFCFLDIRSPGLGDTAMYLCATSRDKGQPNTGELFFGEGSRLTVL.

V and J are TRBV11-2 and TRBJ2-1; a possible D gene is TRBD2 (6 bases). V was cut by 5 bases and J by 4 bases, with 18 bases left in between. CDR3 length equals 16 residues. Germline assignment: CDR1 SGHAT and CDR2 FQNNGV. The CDR3 loop reads CASSESGTSIYNEQFF. The CDR3 nucleotides are TGTGCCAGCAGCGAGTCCGGGACTTCCATTTACAATGAGCAGTTCTTC. Drawing the rest from reference TRBV11-2 and TRBJ2-1, the complete variable domain is EAGVAQSPRYKIIEKRQSVAFWCNPISGHATLYWYQQILGQGPKLLIQFQNNGVVDDSQLPKDRFSAERLKGVDSTLKIQPAKLEDSAVYLCASSESGTSIYNEQFFGPGTRLTVL.

The rearrangement links TRBV6-4 to TRBJ2-3; no reliable D call. V lost 0 bases and J lost 0, with 7 bases in between. This CDR3 region has 15 residues. From germline, CDR1 is MRHNA and CDR2 SNTAGT. The CDR3 region is CASSDSVESTDTQYF. The CDR3 coding sequence is TGTGCCAGCAGTGACTCGGTGGAAAGCACAGATACGCAGTATTTT.

A remark on this clone: The sample holds other DNA sequences that translate to the same CDR3. V usage is TRBV9 and J usage is TRBJ1-4, with 9 nucleotides matching TRBD1. The J segment lost 5 bases and the V segment lost 0 bases, leaving 2 bases of the junction unmatched. This CDR3 region has 15 residues. The germline V gene encodes CDR1 SGDLS and CDR2 YYNGEE. The CDR3 region has the DNA TGTGCCAGCAGCGTAGGTGGGACAGGGAATGAAAAACTGTTTTTT. It encodes CASSVGGTGNEKLFF.

This clone has a handful of counts. This chain uses TRBV21-1 with TRBJ1-2. TRBV21-1 counts as a pseudogene. There are 13 residues in the CDR3. The CDR3 protein is CASPETVNYGYTF. CDR3 coding DNA: TGTGCCAGCCCCGAGACGGTGAACTATGGCTACACCTTC.

The chain combines TRBV28 with TRBJ2-2, with unresolved D. The CDR3 totals 14 residues. V lost 5 bases to trimming and J lost 1 base, with 8 bases between them. The germline CDR1 and CDR2 sequences are MDHEN and SYDVKM. The CDR3 sequence is CASSATRNTGELFF. The CDR3 DNA follows: TGTGCCAGCAGTGCCACGCGGAACACCGGGGAGCTGTTTTTT.

This chain uses TRBV13 with TRBJ2-7, with a possible D match to TRBD1 (6 bases). Germline loops: CDR1 PRHDT, CDR2 FYEKMQ (reference sequence). V gave up 3 bases and J gave up 4 bases, with 19 bases separating them. The CDR3 is 16 residues long. The CDR3 spells CASSFGGPTATYEQYF. For the CDR3, the DNA is TGTGCCAGCAGCTTTGGGGGCCCGACGGCTACGTACGAGCAGTACTTC.

The chain carries TRBV7-9 and TRBJ1-2, with D unclear. CDR1 SEHNR and CDR2 FQNEAQ come from the germline V gene (reference sequence). V gave up 0 bases and J gave up 4 bases, with 9 bases separating them. The CDR3 runs 14 residues. CDR3 sequence reads: CASSLAQQFYGYTF. The CDR3 nucleotides are TGTGCCAGCAGCTTAGCGCAACAGTTCTATGGCTACACCTTC. The complete variable domain, with remaining parts taken from reference TRBV7-9 and TRBJ1-2, reads DTGVSQNPRHKITKRGQNVTFRCDPISEHNRLYWYRQTLGQGPEFLTYFQNEAQLEKSRLLSDRFSAERPKGSFSTLEIQRTEQGDSAMYLCASSLAQQFYGYTFGSGTRLTVV.

The chain combines TRBV19 with TRBJ1-1, with D uncertain. The V and J ends lost 6 bases and 1 base respectively, with 9 bases between them. Germline V gene lookup returns CDR1 LNHDA and CDR2 SQIVND (reference sequence). The CDR3 has 13 residues. CDR3 in DNA: TGTGCCAGTAGCCTACAGAGGAACACTGAAGCTTTCTTT. It translates to CASSLQRNTEAFF.

The chain employs TRBV25-1 and TRBJ2-1; TRBD2 might be the D (6 bases). Germline V gene sequence: CDR1 MGHDK, CDR2 SYGVNS. This CDR3 contains 16 residues. V was pared by 4 bases and J by 0 bases, with 13 bases between. The CDR3 coding sequence is TGTGCCAGCAGTGGACCGCGGGAAAGCTCCTACAATGAGCAGTTCTTC. Translation: CASSGPRESSYNEQFF.

The CDR3 DNA reads TGTGCCAGCTCACCCCCCACGGCAAACTATGGCTACACCTTC. The encoded protein is CASSPPTANYGYTF. The chain is built from TRBV18 and TRBJ1-2; D is undetermined. This CDR3 has 14 residues. Looked up from germline, CDR1 is KGHSH and CDR2 is LQKENI. V lost 3 bases and J 2 bases, leaving 10 bases between the germline ends.

Ten or more counts support this clone. V gene TRBV29-1 combines with J gene TRBJ2-5, with 9 bases identical to TRBD2. CDR3 size: 13 residues. Germline V gene sequence: CDR1 SQVTM, CDR2 ANQGSEA. Trimming removed 7 bases from V and 5 bases from J; junction bases left unmatched: 8. The CDR3 loop reads CSAGGRAGETQYF. CDR3 bases: TGCAGCGCTGGCGGGAGGGCGGGGGAGACCCAGTACTTC.

The rearrangement links TRBV7-2 to TRBJ2-7, with D perhaps matching TRBD1 or TRBD2 (5 bases each). The CDR3 runs 14 residues. Germline CDR1 SGHTA, CDR2 FQGNSA. Trimming took 2 bases from V and 4 from J, leaving 12 bases between them. CDR3 sequence reads: CASSLMGPSYEQYF. CDR3 DNA: TGTGCCAGCAGCTTAATGGGACCTTCGTACGAGCAGTACTTC.

The chain uses TRBV5-1 and TRBJ2-5; TRBD2 agrees at 13 bases. The J call may not be correct, given that the DNA end is closer to TRBJ2-7. CDR1 and CDR2 (germline): SGHRS, YFSETQ. There are 15 residues in the CDR3. CDR3 loop: CASSLDRLAGGEQYF. In DNA, the CDR3 is TGCGCCAGCAGCTTGGACCGACTAGCGGGAGGCGAGCAGTACTTC.

V usage is TRBV9 and J usage is TRBJ2-3; possible D gene TRBD2, 6 bases. This CDR3 is built from 15 residues. In germline, CDR1 is SGDLS, CDR2 YYNGEE. V was cut by 4 bases and J by 0 bases, with 12 bases left in between. The CDR3 DNA sequence: TGTGCCAGCAGCTCTCTAGCGTCTAGCACAGATACGCAGTATTTT. Translating it yields CASSSLASSTDTQYF.

The chain links TRBV9 to TRBJ2-2; TRBD1 matches 7 bases. V dropped 2 bases and J dropped 3; count of bases not matched to a gene: 10. Germline CDR1 reads SGDLS; CDR2 reads YYNGEE. This CDR3 contains 17 residues. Here the CDR3 reads CASSVNYRGEDTGELFF. CDR3 bases: TGTGCCAGCAGCGTTAACTACAGGGGCGAGGACACCGGGGAGCTGTTTTTT.

J is TRBJ2-1 and V is TRBV19; no definite D call. Germline CDR1 and CDR2: LNHDA and SQIVND (reference sequence). The CDR3 has 14 amino acids. V was trimmed by 5 bases and J by 9 bases, leaving 17 bases between them. The CDR3 protein is CASSLLGRLGEQFF. The CDR3 coding sequence is TGTGCCAGTAGTCTTTTGGGTCGGCTAGGTGAGCAGTTCTTC.

The rearrangement links TRBV19 to TRBJ2-7, with a tentative D call TRBD1 (6 bases). CDR1 and CDR2 from the germline V gene are LNHDA and SQIVND (reference sequence). This CDR3 spans 14 amino acids. V was trimmed by 4 bases and J by 6 bases, leaving 16 bases between them. CDR3 amino acids: CASSSLSSRGEQYF. The CDR3 DNA sequence: TGTGCCAGTAGTAGCCTGTCTTCCAGGGGCGAGCAGTACTTC.

V usage is TRBV2 and J usage is TRBJ2-7, with D perhaps TRBD1 (5 bases). V lost 1 base, J lost 2 bases, and 12 bases lay in between. This CDR3 is 15 amino acids long. Germline lookup yields CDR1 SNHLY and CDR2 FYNNEI. The CDR3 DNA reads as TGTGCCAGCAGTGAAGGGCAGGGCGTTACCTACGAGCAGTACTTC. Residues: CASSEGQGVTYEQYF.

The chain combines TRBV7-2 with TRBJ2-1; TRBD1 matches at 8 bases. The CDR3 contains 16 residues. The germline V gene has CDR1 SGHTA and CDR2 FQGNSA. Trimming at V came to 2 bases and at J to 7 bases, leaving 10 bases not matched to a gene. DNA for the CDR3: TGTGCCAGCAGCTTACTGACGCCTACAGGGGGAAATGAGCAGTTCTTC. Protein sequence: CASSLLTPTGGNEQFF.

Written as DNA, the CDR3 is TGTGCCAGCAGTGAAGGCGAGCGGGAGTGGCATTTACGTGAGCAGTTCTTC. Translation: CASSEGEREWHLREQFF. The J gene is TRBJ2-1, the V gene TRBV25-1; 8 bases match TRBD2. J lost 9 bases, V lost 2 bases, and 15 bases had no gene match. Germline lookup yields CDR1 MGHDK and CDR2 SYGVNS. This CDR3 is built from 17 residues.

This chain joins TRBV6-5 and TRBJ1-1, with TRBD1 as a possible D gene (6 bases). V was cut by 0 bases and J by 4 bases, with 9 bases left in between. The CDR3 is made up of 14 amino acids. Per the germline V gene, CDR1 is MNHEY and CDR2 is SVGAGI. The DNA of the CDR3 is TGTGCCAGCAGTTACTCGAGCAGGGGCACTGAAGCTTTCTTT. It specifies CASSYSSRGTEAFF.

The chain joins TRBV4-3 to TRBJ1-2; D is possibly TRBD1 (6 bases). Looked up from germline, CDR1 is LGHNA and CDR2 is YSLEER. Deletions cut 3 bases from V and 2 bases from J, with 13 bases between. This CDR3 has 15 residues. The CDR3 loop is CASSQSRGVNYGYTF. CDR3 in DNA: TGCGCCAGCAGCCAGTCCAGGGGCGTAAACTATGGCTACACCTTC.

This clone was detected once. The chain carries TRBV5-4 and TRBJ2-2, with D uncertain. V was pared by 1 base and J by 7 bases, with 2 bases between. Germline V gene lookup returns CDR1 SGHNT and CDR2 YYREEE (reference sequence). CDR3 size: 11 residues. The CDR3 bases are TGTGCCAGCAGCTTGTACGGGGAGCTGTTTTTT. Residues: CASSLYGELFF. Based on the CDR3 plus reference TRBV5-4 and TRBJ2-2, the full variable domain is ETGVTQSPTHLIKTRGQQVTLRCSSQSGHNTVSWYQQALGQGPQFIFQYYREEENGRGNFPPRFSGLQFPNYSSELNVNALELDDSALYLCASSLYGELFFGEGSRLTVL.

This clone has only one observation. The rearrangement joins TRBV11-2 to TRBJ2-1; either TRBD1 or TRBD2 may fit D (6 bases each). The length of the CDR3 is 15 residues. With 1 base removed from V and 4 bases from J, the gap between germline ends came to 11 bases. CDR1 and CDR2 from the germline V gene are SGHAT and FQNNGV. CDR3 loop: CASSLGTGRYNEQFF. The DNA of the CDR3 is TGTGCCAGCAGCTTAGGAACAGGGAGGTACAATGAGCAGTTCTTC. The full variable domain, with the rest looked up from reference TRBV11-2 and TRBJ2-1, is EAGVAQSPRYKIIEKRQSVAFWCNPISGHATLYWYQQILGQGPKLLIQFQNNGVVDDSQLPKDRFSAERLKGVDSTLKIQPAKLEDSAVYLCASSLGTGRYNEQFFGPGTRLTVL.

This clone was seen just once. V gene TRBV10-2 combines with J gene TRBJ2-7; no clear D gene. V was shortened by 4 bases and J by 3 bases, with 7 bases between the two germline ends. The CDR3 length is 12 residues. Germline assignment: CDR1 WSHSY and CDR2 SAAADI. As DNA, the CDR3 is TGCGCCAGCAGTGGGGCGTTCTACGAGCAGTACTTC. Protein sequence: CASSGAFYEQYF.

The CDR3 region is CASSLSGTDRGRRSNQPQHF. The CDR3 DNA reads as TGTGCCAGCAGCCTTTCGGGTACGGACAGGGGGCGGAGGAGCAATCAGCCCCAGCATTTT. The chain joins TRBV9 to TRBJ1-5; 11 bases fit TRBD1. Germline V gives CDR1 SGDLS, CDR2 YYNGEE. The CDR3 length is 20 residues. J lost 1 base, V lost 4 bases, and 16 bases had no gene match. The complete variable domain, with remaining parts taken from reference TRBV9 and TRBJ1-5, reads DSGVTQTPKHLITATGQRVTLRCSPRSGDLSVYWYQQSLDQGLQFLIQYYNGEERAKGNILERFSAQQFPDLHSELNLSSLELGDSALYFCASSLSGTDRGRRSNQPQHFGDGTRLSIL.

The chain uses TRBV6-7 and TRBJ2-5; D gene unclear. TRBV6-7 qualifies as an ORF whose function is uncertain. Trimming stripped 3 bases from V and 1 base from J, with 12 bases between. The CDR3 contains 15 residues. The CDR3: CASSYVRGLQETQYF. CDR3 DNA sequence: TGTGCCAGCAGTTATGTAAGAGGTCTCCAAGAGACCCAGTACTTC.